This T cell receptor beta chain stems from a study of blood T cell repertoires in COVID-19. Overall study context: Donors of Cohort 3 who recovered were those that had two negative PCRs, clearance, or symptom resolution. Donors in the United States, Italy and Spain gave samples during acute or convalescent COVID-19. Sources were T cells, B-cell-depleted T cells, or PBMCs; the material itself was cDNA or gDNA.

Generated by immunoSEQ multiplex PCR, the TCRdb table keeps only in-frame clones and is missing some. The repertoire holds about 280,000 clones, with around nine tenths as singletons. Across 20 to 25 US areas, participants ranged in age from about 18 to 90 years. The V segment lost 5 bases and the J segment 9 bases; nucleotides outside the gene matches: 13. The CDR3 is made up of 17 amino acids. In germline, CDR1 is ENHRY, CDR2 SYGVKD. This chain links TRBV10-3 with TRBJ2-2, with 12 nucleotides matching TRBD2. The sequence came from a woman aged 55-70 years in a cohort exposed to, infected with or recovered from COVID-19 (not recorded which). Sequencing was carried out using PBMCs or T cells enriched from blood (not recorded which). CDR3 DNA: TGTGCCATCAGTATGCTTTGGACTAGCGGGACCTTCCGGGAGCTGTTTTTT. It translates to CAISMLWTSGTFRELFF.